This entry concerns a single TCR beta chain. These data belong to a study of shared clonotypes between healthy human individuals. This table comes from immunoSEQ multiplex PCR, and its TCRdb copy is limited to in-frame clones, with some not included. Among roughly 2.5 million clones listed, around 94% were seen once. CDR1 is SGHDN, CDR2 FVKESK, per germline. V shed 1 base, J shed 3 bases, and the junction held 3 bases outside the gene matches. This CDR3 is built from 16 residues. The TCR was taken from a man younger than 35 in good health. This chain connects TRBV14 to TRBJ1-4; the match to TRBD1 covers 9 bases. Specimen: naive CD4+ T cells sorted from blood. The subset denotes: CD45RA+ positively selected. The CDR3 spells CASSQGDRAANEKLFF. The DNA of the CDR3 is TGTGCCAGCAGCCAAGGGGACAGGGCGGCTAATGAAAAACTGTTTTTT.